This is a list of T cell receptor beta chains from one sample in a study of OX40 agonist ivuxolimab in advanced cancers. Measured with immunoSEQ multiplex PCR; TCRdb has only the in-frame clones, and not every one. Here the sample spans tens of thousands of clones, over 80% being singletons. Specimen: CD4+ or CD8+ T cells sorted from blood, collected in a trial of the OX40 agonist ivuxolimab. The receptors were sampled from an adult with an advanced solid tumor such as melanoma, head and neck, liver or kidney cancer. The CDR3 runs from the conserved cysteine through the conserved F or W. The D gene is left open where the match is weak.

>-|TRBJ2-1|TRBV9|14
CASSVTGLINEQFF
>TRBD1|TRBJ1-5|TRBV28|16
CASRTVTGGDNQPQHF
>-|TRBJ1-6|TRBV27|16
CASSLGSTAYNSPLHF
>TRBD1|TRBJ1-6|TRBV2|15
CASSDPGQGNSPLHF
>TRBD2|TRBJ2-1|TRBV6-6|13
CASSEREASEQFF
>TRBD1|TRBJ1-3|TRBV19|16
CASSIWTGSSGNTIYF
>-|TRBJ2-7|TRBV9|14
CASSVASGSYEQYF
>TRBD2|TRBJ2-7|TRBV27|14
CASSYAAGASEQYF
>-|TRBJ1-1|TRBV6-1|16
CASSEMRGRMNTEAFF
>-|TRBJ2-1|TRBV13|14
CASSPRSVYNEQFF
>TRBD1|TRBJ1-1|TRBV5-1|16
CASSLSRRQGAAEAFF
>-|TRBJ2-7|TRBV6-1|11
CASSEDREQYF
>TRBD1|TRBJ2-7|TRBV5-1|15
CASSSTPGQGREQYF
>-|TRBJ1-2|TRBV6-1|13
CASSEESFYGYTF
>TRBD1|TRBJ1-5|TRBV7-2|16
CASSLADRGRHQPQHF
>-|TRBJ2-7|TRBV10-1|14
CASSDPGDSYEQYF
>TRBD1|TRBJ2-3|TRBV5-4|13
CASSIDREDTQYF
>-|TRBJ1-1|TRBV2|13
CASKGQYNTEAFF
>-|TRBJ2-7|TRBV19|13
CASSIQGPYEQYF
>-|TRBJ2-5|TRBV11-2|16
CASSSGAFTGRETQYF
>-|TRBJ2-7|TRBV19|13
CASSIVREGEQYF
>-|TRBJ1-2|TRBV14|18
CASSRLPGVQGKHYGYTF
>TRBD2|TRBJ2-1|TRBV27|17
CASSGLAGGFGYNEQFF
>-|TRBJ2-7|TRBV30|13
CATERAESYEQYF
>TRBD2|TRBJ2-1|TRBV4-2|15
CASSQNSGTYNEQFF
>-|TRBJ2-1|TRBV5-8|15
CASSLATGSYNEQFF
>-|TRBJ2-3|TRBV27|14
CASSLMAGSDTQYF
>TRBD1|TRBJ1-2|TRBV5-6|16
CASSRILGQEYYGYTF
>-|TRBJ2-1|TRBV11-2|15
CASSLRGARTNEQFF
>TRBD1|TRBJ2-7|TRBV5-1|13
CASRPTGADEQYF
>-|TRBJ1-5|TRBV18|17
CASSPKVGSGSNQPQHF
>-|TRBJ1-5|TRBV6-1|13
CAIETRGNQPQHF
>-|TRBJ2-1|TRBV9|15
CASSVMTTSYNEQFF
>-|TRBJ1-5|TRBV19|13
CASTNASYQPQHF
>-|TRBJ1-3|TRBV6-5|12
CASSIRGNTIYF
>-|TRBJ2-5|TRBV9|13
CASSSSLPETQYF
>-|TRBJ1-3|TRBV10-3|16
CAISESDGYSGNTIYF
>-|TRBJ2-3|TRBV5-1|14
CASSLGSRADTQYF
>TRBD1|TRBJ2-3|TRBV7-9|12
CASSLTDRDPAF
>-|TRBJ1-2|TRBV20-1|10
CSARVLGYTF
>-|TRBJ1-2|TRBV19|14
CASRPLQVLYGYTF
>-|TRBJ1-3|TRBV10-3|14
CAISSTGTLGTIYF
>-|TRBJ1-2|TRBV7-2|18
CASSLGLLRGRSNYGYTF
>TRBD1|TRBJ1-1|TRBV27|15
CASGDTGVWNTEAFF
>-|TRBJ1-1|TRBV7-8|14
CASSYTGGNTEAFF
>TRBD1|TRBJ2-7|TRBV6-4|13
CASSDWRTGEQYF
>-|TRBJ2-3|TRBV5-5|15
CASSQGLLDGDTQYF
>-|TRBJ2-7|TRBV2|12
CASAALIREQYF
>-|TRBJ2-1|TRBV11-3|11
CASSLGHEQFF
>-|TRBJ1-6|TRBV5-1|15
CASSLNQGLHSPLHF
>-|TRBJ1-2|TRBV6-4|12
CANLSQVYGYTF
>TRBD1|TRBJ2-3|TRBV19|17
CASSISGQGRYTDTQYF